This is a list of T cell receptor beta chains from one sample in a study of cytomegalovirus exposure and HLA in healthy donors. The protocol was immunoSEQ multiplex PCR, while the TCRdb copy is restricted to in-frame clones and leaves out a portion. The repertoire consists of about 160,000 clones, with around two thirds occurring once and the leading ten covering roughly 1.4%. Specimen: PBMCs. All receptors come from a man in his fifties or sixties in good health and CMV-seronegative. CDR3s include the opening cysteine and the closing phenylalanine or tryptophan. The D gene is left open where the match is weak. Expanded clones get a size class; other rows say once, few or many, or leave the size out.

v_gene	abundance	j_gene	d_gene	CDR3nt	CDR3aa
TRBV6-4	NA	TRBJ1-5	NA	TGTGCCAGCAGTGACCCGGACTGTTGGCTCAATCAGCCCCAGCATTTT	CASSDPDCWLNQPQHF
TRBV4-1	once	TRBJ2-5	NA	TGCGCCAGCAGCCAGCGGCTAGAGACCCAGTACTTC	CASSQRLETQYF
TRBV14	NA	TRBJ1-1	NA	TGTGCCAGCAGTGACATCCTGGCTTTCTTT	CASSDILAFF
TRBV11-2	NA	TRBJ2-7	NA	TGTGCCAGCAGCCCACCCGGGTACGAGCAGTACTTC	CASSPPGYEQYF
TRBV6-6	NA	TRBJ1-1	NA	TGTGCCAGCAGGAATCGGGTGAACACTGAAGCTTTCTTT	CASRNRVNTEAFF
TRBV9	NA	TRBJ2-5	NA	TGTGCCAGCAGCGTAAGCGGCGAGACCCAGTACTTC	CASSVSGETQYF
TRBV28	NA	TRBJ1-4	NA	TGTGCCAGCAGTCGGACAGCCGGAAGGGAAAAACTGTTTTTT	CASSRTAGREKLFF
TRBV28	NA	TRBJ2-3	TRBD2	TGTGCCAGCAGTTCCCCCCAAGCGGGGGGCCGGACAGATACGCAGTATTTT	CASSSPQAGGRTDTQYF
TRBV4-2	NA	TRBJ2-1	TRBD2	TGTGCCAGCAGCACCCCGACTAGCGGCTCCTACAATGAGCAGTTCTTC	CASSTPTSGSYNEQFF
TRBV11-2	NA	TRBJ1-2	TRBD1	TGTGCCAGCAGCTTAGGGCTACCGGGACAGGGTAACTATGGCTACACCTTC	CASSLGLPGQGNYGYTF
TRBV7-9	NA	TRBJ1-3	NA	TGTGCCAGCAGCTTAAATCCGACAATATCCGGAAACACCATATATTTT	CASSLNPTISGNTIYF
TRBV29-1	NA	TRBJ1-4	NA	TGCAGCGTGGCACACGGGACATTTGAAAAACTGTTTTTT	CSVAHGTFEKLFF
TRBV27	NA	TRBJ2-7	TRBD1	TGTGCCAGCAGCCGTCGAGGGACAGCCGCCTACGAGCAGTACTTC	CASSRRGTAAYEQYF
TRBV6-1	NA	TRBJ1-2	NA	TGTGCCAGCAGTGAAGACAGGGTCTATGGCTACACCTTC	CASSEDRVYGYTF
TRBV5-6	NA	TRBJ1-4	NA	TGTGCCAGCAGCCCAGCCGGGACATGGCGAGAAAAACTGTTTTTT	CASSPAGTWREKLFF
TRBV4-1	NA	TRBJ1-2	TRBD1	TGCGCCAGCAGCCATAGCCCCGGACAGGGGTATGGCTACACCTTC	CASSHSPGQGYGYTF
TRBV4-2	once	TRBJ2-7	NA	TGTGCCAGCAGCCGAGATGTGACAGAAACCTACGAGCAGTACTTC	CASSRDVTETYEQYF
TRBV10-3	NA	TRBJ2-2	NA	TGTGCCATCAGTGTCGTGGAGGGGCGAACCACCGGGGAGCTGTTTTTT	CAISVVEGRTTGELFF
TRBV7-3	few	TRBJ1-1	TRBD1	TGTGCCAGCAGCTTAGGCCGACAGGGTAGCACTGAAGCTTTCTTT	CASSLGRQGSTEAFF
TRBV27	NA	TRBJ2-6	NA	TGTGCCAGCAGTACCCGAGGCTCTGGGGCCAACGTCCTGACTTTC	CASSTRGSGANVLTF
TRBV2	few	TRBJ2-3	NA	TGTGCCAGCAGTGAAAGCAGTGTCAAGGAGGGGTGGGGTGTTGATACGCAGTATTTT	CASSESSVKEGWGVDTQYF
TRBV2	NA	TRBJ1-1	NA	TGTGCCAGCAGGGACCCCAGGGGTAACATGAACACTGAAGCTTTCTTT	CASRDPRGNMNTEAFF
TRBV5-1	few	TRBJ1-3	NA	TGCGCCAGCAGCTCTGGACAAAACTCTGGAAACACCATATATTTT	CASSSGQNSGNTIYF
TRBV2	once	TRBJ1-2	TRBD1	TGTGCCAGCAGTGACCCGGGACAGGGTAACTATGGCTACACCTTC	CASSDPGQGNYGYTF